This TCR beta chain originates from a study of control samples from healthy donors and cancer patients. Method: immunoSEQ multiplex PCR; TCRdb's copy keeps in-frame clones and lacks some. The table lists about 120,000 clones, approximately 88% of them singletons. The CDR3 sequence is 15 residues long. V lost 6 bases, J lost 4 bases, and 16 bases lay in between. CDR1 and CDR2 from the germline V gene are MNHNY and SVGAGI (reference sequence). The chain employs TRBV6-6 and TRBJ2-1; perhaps TRBD2 as D (7 bases). This TCR came from a man aged 45 to 65 in good health. The sequenced sample was blood. The CDR3 DNA reads as TGTGCCAGCAGCCCTGAGGGGGGGGGATACAATGAGCAGTTCTTC. Its translation is CASSPEGGGYNEQFF.